The 5 T cell receptor beta chains below were found in one sample sequenced in a study of T cells after yellow fever vaccination. TCRdb independently ran MiXCR on the 5' RACE reads; one entry per CDR3 protein. The sample lists roughly 500,000 distinct CDR3 sequences; roughly a fifth were seen once. Source: PBMCs, taken 15 days after the yellow fever booster vaccination. The receptors were gathered from a man aged 25 to 45 who received the YFV17D yellow fever vaccine.

This clonotype was detected a few times. The chain uses TRBV12-3 or TRBV12-4 and TRBJ2-5; 9 positions match TRBD2. Trimming cost V 5 bases and J 9 bases; bases outside gene matches: 16. This CDR3 contains 16 residues. The CDR3 reads CASSPSGGRAQGSQYF. The CDR3, as DNA: TGTGCCAGCAGTCCCTCTGGCGGGAGGGCCCAAGGGTCCCAGTACTTC.

This clonotype has more than one count but fewer than ten. V gene TRBV6-1 combines with J gene TRBJ2-4; 8 positions match TRBD1. Germline V gene data show CDR1 as MNHNS and CDR2 as SASEGT. This CDR3 comprises 18 residues. The V and J ends lost 1 base and 8 bases, in that order; junction bases with no gene match: 16. The CDR3 spells CASSEGVGQVRIVDIQYF. CDR3 in DNA: TGTGCCAGCAGTGAAGGGGTGGGACAGGTTCGAATTGTCGACATTCAGTACTTC.

This clonotype was counted between two and nine times. The V call is TRBV7-9, the J call TRBJ1-1; TRBD1 agrees at 12 bases. Germline V gene lookup returns CDR1 SEHNR and CDR2 FQNEAQ (reference sequence). This CDR3 spans 15 amino acids. With V trimmed by 8 bases and J by 6 bases, 10 bases remained unmatched. The CDR3: CASDHRDRGLAEAFF. The CDR3 bases are TGTGCCAGCGACCACCGGGACAGGGGGCTGGCTGAAGCTTTCTTT. The variable domain in full, with the rest retrieved from reference TRBV7-9 and TRBJ1-1, is DTGVSQNPRHKITKRGQNVTFRCDPISEHNRLYWYRQTLGQGPEFLTYFQNEAQLEKSRLLSDRFSAERPKGSFSTLEIQRTEQGDSAMYLCASDHRDRGLAEAFFGQGTRLTVV.

This clonotype was recorded a few times. The V and J genes are TRBV6-2 or TRBV6-3 and TRBJ2-1, with 12 positions matching TRBD2. Germline V gene lookup returns CDR1 MNHEY and CDR2 SVGEGT. The CDR3 loop spans 21 amino acids. Trimming removed 3 bases from V and 2 bases from J; junction bases left unmatched: 17. The chain's CDR3 is CASSYLRTSGTRFKPYNEQFF. DNA of the CDR3: TGTGCCAGCAGTTATCTCAGGACTAGCGGGACCCGATTTAAACCCTACAATGAGCAGTTCTTC.

The sample holds a few counts of this clonotype. The CDR3 is CASSRNREGYTF. DNA for the CDR3: TGTGCCAGCAGCCGGAACAGGGAGGGCTACACCTTC. The chain couples TRBV3-1 to TRBJ1-2; the D gene is possibly TRBD1 (6 bases). Trimming took 4 bases from V and 8 from J, leaving 11 bases between them. The CDR3 totals 12 residues. The germline CDR1 and CDR2 sequences are LGHDT and YNNKEL (reference sequence).